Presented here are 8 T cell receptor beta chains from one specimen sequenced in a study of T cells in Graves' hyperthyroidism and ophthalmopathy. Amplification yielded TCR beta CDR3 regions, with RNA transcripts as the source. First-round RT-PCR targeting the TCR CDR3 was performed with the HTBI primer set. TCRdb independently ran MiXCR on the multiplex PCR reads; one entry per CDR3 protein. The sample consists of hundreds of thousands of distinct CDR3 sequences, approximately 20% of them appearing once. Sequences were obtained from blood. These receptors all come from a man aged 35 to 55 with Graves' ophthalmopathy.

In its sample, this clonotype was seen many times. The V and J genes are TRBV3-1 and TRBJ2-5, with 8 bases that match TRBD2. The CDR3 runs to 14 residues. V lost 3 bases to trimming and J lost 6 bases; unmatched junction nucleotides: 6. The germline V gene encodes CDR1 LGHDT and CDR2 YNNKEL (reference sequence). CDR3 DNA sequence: TGTGCCAGCAGCCACCCCGGGGGGGCGAAGACCCAGTACTTC. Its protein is CASSHPGGAKTQYF.

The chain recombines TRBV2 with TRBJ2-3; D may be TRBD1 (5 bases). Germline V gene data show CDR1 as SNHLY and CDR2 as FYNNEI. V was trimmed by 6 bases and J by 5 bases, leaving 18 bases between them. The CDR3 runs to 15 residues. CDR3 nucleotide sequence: TGTGCCAGCAGAACTGGGGCGCGTGTTGAAGATACGCAGTATTTT. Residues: CASRTGARVEDTQYF.

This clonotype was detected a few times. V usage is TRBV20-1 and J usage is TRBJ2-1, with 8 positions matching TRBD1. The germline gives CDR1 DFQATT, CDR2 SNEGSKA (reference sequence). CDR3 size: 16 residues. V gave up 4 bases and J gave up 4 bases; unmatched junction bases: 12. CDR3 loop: CSATTRQGFSYNEQFF. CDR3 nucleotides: TGCAGTGCTACGACCCGACAGGGGTTCTCATACAATGAGCAGTTCTTC.

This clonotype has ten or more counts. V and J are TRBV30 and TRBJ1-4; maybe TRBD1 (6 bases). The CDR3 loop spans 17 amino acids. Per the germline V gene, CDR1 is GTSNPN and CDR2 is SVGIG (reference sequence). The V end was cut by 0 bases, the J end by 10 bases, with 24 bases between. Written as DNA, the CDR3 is TGTGCCTGGAGTGTAATAGGATCGGGGGGTACAGGGCGAAAACTGTTTTTT. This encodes CAWSVIGSGGTGRKLFF.

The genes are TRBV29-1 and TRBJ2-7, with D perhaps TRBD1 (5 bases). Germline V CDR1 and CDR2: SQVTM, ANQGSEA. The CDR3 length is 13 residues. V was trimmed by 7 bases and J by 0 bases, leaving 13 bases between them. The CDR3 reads CSASQGLSYEQYF. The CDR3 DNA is TGCAGCGCATCTCAGGGTCTCTCCTACGAGCAGTACTTC.

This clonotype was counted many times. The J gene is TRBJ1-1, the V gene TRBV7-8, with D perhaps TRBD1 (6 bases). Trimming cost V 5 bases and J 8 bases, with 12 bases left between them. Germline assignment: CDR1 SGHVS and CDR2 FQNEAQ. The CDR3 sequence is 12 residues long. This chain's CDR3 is CASSPRQAEAFF. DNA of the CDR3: TGTGCCAGCAGCCCAAGACAGGCCGAAGCTTTCTTT.

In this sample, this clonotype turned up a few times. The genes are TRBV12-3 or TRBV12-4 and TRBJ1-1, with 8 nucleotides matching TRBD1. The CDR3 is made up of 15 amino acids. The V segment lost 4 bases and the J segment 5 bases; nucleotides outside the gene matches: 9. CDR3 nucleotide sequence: TGTGCCAGCAGTTCTAGTCAGGGGGCCGGGACTGAAGCTTTCTTT. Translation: CASSSSQGAGTEAFF.

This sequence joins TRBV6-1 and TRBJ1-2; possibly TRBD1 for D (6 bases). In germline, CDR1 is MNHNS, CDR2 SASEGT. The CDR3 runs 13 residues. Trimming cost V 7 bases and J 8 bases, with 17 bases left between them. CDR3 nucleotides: TGTGCCAGCAAGGACAGCCGCTTAGACGGCTACACCTTC. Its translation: CASKDSRLDGYTF.